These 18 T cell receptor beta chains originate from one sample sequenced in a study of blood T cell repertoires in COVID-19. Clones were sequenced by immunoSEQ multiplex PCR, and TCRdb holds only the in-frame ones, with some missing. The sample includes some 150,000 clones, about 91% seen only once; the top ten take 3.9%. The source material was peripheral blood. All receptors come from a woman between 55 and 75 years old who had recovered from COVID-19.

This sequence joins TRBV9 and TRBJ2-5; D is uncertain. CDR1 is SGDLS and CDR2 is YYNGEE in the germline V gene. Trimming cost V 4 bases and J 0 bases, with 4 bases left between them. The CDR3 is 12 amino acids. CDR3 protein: CASSPHQETQYF. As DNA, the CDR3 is TGTGCCAGCAGCCCTCACCAAGAGACCCAGTACTTC.

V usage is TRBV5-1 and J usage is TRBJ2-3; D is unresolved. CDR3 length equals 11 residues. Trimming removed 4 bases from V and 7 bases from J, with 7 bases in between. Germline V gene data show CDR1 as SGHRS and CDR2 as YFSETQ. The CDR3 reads CASSADNTQYF. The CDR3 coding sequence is TGCGCCAGCAGCGCAGATAATACGCAGTATTTT.

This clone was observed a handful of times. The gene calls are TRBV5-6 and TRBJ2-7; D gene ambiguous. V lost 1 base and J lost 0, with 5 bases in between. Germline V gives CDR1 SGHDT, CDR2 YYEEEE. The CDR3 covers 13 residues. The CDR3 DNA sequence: TGTGCCAGCAGCTTGTGGAGCTCCTACGAGCAGTACTTC. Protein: CASSLWSSYEQYF.

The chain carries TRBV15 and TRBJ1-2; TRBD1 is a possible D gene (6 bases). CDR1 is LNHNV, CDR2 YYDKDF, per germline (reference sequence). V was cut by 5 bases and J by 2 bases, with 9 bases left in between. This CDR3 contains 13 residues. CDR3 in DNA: TGTGCCACCAGCGCGGGGGCGAACTATGGCTACACCTTC. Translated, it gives CATSAGANYGYTF.

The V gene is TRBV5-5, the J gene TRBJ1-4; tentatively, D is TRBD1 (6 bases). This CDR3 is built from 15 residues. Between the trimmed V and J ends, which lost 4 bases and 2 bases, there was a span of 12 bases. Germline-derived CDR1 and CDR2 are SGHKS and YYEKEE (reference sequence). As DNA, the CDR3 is TGTGCCAGCAGCCGAAACAGGGTCACTAATGAAAAACTGTTTTTT. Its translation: CASSRNRVTNEKLFF. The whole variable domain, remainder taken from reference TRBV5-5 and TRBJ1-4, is DAGVTQSPTHLIKTRGQQVTLRCSPISGHKSVSWYQQVLGQGPQFIFQYYEKEERGRGNFPDRFSARQFPNYSSELNVNALLLGDSALYLCASSRNRVTNEKLFFGSGTQLSVL.

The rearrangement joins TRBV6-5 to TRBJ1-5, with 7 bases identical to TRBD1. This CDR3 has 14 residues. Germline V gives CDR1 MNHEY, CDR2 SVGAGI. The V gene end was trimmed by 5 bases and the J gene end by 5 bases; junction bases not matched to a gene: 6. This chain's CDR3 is CASSPGTDHQPQHF. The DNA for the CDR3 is TGTGCCAGCAGTCCCGGGACAGACCATCAGCCCCAGCATTTT.

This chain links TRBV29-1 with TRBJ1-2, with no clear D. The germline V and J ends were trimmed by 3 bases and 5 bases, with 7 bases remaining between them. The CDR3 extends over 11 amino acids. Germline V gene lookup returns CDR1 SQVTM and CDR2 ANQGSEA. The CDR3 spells CSVDPQYGYTF. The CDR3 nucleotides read TGCAGCGTTGATCCGCAGTATGGCTACACCTTC.

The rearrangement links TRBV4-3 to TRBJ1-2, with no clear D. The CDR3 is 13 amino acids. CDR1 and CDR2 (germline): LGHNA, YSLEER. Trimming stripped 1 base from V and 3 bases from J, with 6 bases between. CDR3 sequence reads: CASSQGEDYGYTF. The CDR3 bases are TGCGCCAGCAGCCAAGGCGAGGACTATGGCTACACCTTC.

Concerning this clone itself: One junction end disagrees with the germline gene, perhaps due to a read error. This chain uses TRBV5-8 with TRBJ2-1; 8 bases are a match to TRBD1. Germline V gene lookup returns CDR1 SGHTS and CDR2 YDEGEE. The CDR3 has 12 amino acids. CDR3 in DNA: TGTGCCAGCAGCTTGGGGCACAGGGGGTCGATCTTC. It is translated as CASSLGHRGSIF.

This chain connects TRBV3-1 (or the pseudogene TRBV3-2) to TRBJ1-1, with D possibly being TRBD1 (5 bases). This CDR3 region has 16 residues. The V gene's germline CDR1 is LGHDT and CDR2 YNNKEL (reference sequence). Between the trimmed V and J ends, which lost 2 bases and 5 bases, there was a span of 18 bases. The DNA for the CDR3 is TGTGCCAGCAGCCAACTTTGGGCAGGGATAAGGACTGAAGCTTTCTTT. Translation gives CASSQLWAGIRTEAFF.

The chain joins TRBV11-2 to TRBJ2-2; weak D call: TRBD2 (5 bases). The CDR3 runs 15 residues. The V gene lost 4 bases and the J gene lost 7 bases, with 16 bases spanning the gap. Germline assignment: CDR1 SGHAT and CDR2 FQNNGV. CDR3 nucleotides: TGTGCCAGCAGCTCCCAGGAGGTCCAGAGCGGGGAGCTGTTTTTT. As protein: CASSSQEVQSGELFF.

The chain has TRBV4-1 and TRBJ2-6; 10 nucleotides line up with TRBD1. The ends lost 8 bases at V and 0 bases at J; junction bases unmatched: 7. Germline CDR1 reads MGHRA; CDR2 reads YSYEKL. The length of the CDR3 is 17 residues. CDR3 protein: CASAPGQGRSGANVLTF. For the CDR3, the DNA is TGCGCCAGCGCACCGGGACAGGGGCGCTCTGGGGCCAACGTCCTGACTTTC.

CDR3 region: CASAPQGGAGAFF. CDR3 DNA: TGTGCTAGTGCCCCACAAGGGGGCGCGGGGGCTTTCTTT. The chain carries TRBV12-5 and TRBJ1-1; 7 bases map to TRBD1. The CDR3 loop spans 13 amino acids. Germline V CDR1 and CDR2: LGHNT, FRNRAP. V was pared by 7 bases and J by 11 bases, with 13 bases of the junction left unmatched.

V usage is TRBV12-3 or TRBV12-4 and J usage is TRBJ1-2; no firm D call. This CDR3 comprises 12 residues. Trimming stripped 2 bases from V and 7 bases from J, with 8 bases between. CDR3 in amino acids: CASSLTLSGYTF. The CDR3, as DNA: TGTGCCAGCAGTTTAACCCTGAGTGGCTACACCTTC.

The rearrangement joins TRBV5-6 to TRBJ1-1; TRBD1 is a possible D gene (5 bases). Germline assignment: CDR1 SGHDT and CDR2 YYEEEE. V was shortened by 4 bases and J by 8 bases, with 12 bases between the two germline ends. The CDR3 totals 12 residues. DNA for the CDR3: TGTGCCAGCAGCCGCGACAGAAACGAAGCTTTCTTT. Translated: CASSRDRNEAFF. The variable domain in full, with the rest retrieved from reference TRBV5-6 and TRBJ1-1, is DAGVTQSPTHLIKTRGQQVTLRCSPKSGHDTVSWYQQALGQGPQFIFQYYEEEERQRGNFPDRFSGHQFPNYSSELNVNALLLGDSALYLCASSRDRNEAFFGQGTRLTVV.

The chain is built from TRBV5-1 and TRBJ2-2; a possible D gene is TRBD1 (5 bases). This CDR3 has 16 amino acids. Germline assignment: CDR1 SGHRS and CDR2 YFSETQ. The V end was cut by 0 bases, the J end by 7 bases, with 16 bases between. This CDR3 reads CASSLGVNRNGGELFF. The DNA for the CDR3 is TGCGCCAGCAGCTTGGGGGTAAACAGGAATGGCGGGGAGCTGTTTTTT.

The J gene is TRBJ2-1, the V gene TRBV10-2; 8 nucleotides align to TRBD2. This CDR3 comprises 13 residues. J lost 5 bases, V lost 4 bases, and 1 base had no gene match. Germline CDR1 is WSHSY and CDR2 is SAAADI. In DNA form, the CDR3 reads TGCGCCAGCAGTGGGACTAGCAACAATGAGCAGTTCTTC. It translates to CASSGTSNNEQFF.

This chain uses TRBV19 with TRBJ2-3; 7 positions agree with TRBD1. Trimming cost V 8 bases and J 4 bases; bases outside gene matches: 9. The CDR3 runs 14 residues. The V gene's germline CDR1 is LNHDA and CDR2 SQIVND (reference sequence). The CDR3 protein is CASREQGFADTQYF. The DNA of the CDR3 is TGTGCCAGTCGTGAACAGGGGTTTGCAGATACGCAGTATTTT.